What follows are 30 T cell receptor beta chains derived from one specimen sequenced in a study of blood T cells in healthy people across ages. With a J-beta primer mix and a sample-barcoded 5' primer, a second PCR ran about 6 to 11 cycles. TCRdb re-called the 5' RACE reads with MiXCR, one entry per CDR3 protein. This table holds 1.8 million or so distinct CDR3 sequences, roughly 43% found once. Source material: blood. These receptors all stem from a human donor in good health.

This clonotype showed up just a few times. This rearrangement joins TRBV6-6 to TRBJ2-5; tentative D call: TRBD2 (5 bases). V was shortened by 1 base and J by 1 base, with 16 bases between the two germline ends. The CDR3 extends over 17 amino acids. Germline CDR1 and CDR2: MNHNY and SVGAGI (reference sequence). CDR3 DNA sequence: TGTGCCAGCAGTTACTATAAGCTGGAGGAGAGCCAAGAGACCCAGTACTTC. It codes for CASSYYKLEESQETQYF.

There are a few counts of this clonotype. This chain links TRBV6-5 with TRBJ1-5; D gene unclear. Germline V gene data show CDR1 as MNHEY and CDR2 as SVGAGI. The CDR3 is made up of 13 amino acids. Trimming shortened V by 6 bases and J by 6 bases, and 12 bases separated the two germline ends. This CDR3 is CASSTGQSQPQHF. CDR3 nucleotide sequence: TGTGCCAGCAGCACGGGTCAGTCTCAGCCCCAGCATTTT.

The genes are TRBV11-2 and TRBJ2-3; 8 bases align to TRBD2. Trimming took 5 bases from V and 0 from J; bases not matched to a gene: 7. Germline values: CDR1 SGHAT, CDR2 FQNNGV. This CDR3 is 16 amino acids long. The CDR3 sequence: CASSTGLALSTDTQYF. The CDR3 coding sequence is TGTGCCAGCAGCACCGGACTAGCCCTCAGCACAGATACGCAGTATTTT.

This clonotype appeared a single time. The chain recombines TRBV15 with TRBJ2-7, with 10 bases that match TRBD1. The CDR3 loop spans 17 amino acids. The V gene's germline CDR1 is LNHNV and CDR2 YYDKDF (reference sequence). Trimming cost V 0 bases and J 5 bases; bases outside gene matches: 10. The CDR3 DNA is TGTGCCACCAGCAGAGATCGTGCTGGGACAGGGGACGACGAGCAGTACTTC. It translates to CATSRDRAGTGDDEQYF.

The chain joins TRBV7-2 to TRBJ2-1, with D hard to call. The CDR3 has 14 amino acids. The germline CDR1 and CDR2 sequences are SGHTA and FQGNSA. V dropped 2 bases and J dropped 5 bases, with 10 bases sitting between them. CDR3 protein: CASSLTGRDNEQFF. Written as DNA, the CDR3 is TGTGCCAGCAGCTTAACCGGTAGGGACAATGAGCAGTTCTTC. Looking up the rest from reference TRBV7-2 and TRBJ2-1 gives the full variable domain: GAGVSQSPSNKVTEKGKDVELRCDPISGHTALYWYRQSLGQGLEFLIYFQGNSAPDKSGLPSDRFSAERTGGSVSTLTIQRTQQEDSAVYLCASSLTGRDNEQFFGPGTRLTVL.

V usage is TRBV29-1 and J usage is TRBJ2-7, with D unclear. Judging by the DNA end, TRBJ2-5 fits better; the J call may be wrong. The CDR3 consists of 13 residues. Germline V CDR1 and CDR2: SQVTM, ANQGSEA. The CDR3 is CSQVTSGSGTQYF. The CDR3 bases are TGCAGCCAGGTTACATCCGGTTCAGGGACCCAGTACTTC.

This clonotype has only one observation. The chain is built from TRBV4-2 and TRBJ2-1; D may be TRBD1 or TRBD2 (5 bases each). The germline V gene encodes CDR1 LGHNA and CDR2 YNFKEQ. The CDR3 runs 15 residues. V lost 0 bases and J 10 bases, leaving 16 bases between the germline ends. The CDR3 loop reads CASSQERVVGEEQFF. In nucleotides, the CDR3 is TGTGCCAGCAGCCAAGAGCGGGTAGTGGGGGAGGAGCAGTTCTTC.

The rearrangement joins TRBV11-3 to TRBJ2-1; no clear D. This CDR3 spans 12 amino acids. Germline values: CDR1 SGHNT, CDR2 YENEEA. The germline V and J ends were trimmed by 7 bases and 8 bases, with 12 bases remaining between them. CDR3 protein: CASKDPWDEQFF. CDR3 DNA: TGTGCCAGCAAGGACCCTTGGGATGAGCAGTTCTTC. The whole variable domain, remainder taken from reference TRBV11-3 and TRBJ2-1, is EAGVVQSPRYKIIEKKQPVAFWCNPISGHNTLYWYLQNLGQGPELLIRYENEEAVDDSQLPKDRFSAERLKGVDSTLKIQPAELGDSAVYLCASKDPWDEQFFGPGTRLTVL.

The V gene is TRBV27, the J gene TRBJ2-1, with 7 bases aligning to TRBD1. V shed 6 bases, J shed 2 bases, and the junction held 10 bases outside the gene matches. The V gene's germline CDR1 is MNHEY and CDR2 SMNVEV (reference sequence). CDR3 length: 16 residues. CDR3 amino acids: CASSYRGLLTYNEQFF. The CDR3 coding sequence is TGTGCCAGCAGCTACAGGGGCCTCCTCACCTACAATGAGCAGTTCTTC.

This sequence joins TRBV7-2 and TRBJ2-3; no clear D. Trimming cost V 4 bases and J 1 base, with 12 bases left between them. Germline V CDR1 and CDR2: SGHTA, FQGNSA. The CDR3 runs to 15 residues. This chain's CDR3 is CASSYNPAGTDTQYF. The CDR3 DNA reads TGTGCCAGCAGCTATAACCCCGCTGGCACAGATACGCAGTATTTT. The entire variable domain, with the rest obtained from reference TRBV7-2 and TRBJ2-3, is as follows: GAGVSQSPSNKVTEKGKDVELRCDPISGHTALYWYRQSLGQGLEFLIYFQGNSAPDKSGLPSDRFSAERTGGSVSTLTIQRTQQEDSAVYLCASSYNPAGTDTQYFGPGTRLTVL.

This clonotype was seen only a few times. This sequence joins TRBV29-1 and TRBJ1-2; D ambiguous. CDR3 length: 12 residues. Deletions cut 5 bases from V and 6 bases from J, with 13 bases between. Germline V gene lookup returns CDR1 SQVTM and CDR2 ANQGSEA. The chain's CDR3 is CSVYSAANGYTF. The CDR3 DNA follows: TGCAGCGTTTATTCGGCGGCCAATGGCTACACCTTC.

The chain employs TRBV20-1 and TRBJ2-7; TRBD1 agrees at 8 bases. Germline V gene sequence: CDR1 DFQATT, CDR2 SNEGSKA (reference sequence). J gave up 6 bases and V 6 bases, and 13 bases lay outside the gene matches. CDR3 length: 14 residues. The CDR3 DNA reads TGCAGTGCCGACCGGACAGGGTTTGGGTCCGAGCAGTACTTC. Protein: CSADRTGFGSEQYF.

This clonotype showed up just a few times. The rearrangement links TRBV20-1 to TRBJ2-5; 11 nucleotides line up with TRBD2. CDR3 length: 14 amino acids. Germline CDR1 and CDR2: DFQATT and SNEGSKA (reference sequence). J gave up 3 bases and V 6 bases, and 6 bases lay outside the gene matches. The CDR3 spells CSAVSGGAEETQYF. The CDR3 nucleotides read TGCAGTGCCGTTAGCGGGGGGGCGGAAGAGACCCAGTACTTC.

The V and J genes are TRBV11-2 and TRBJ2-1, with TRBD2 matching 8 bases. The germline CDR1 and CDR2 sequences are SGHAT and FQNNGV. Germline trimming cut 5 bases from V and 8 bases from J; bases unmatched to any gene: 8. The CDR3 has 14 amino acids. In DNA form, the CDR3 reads TGTGCCAGCAGCATGGGACTAGTTAGCCATGAGCAGTTCTTC. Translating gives CASSMGLVSHEQFF.

DNA of the CDR3: TGTGCCAGCAGTTACTCGAGTATGGGCAGCTGGAATTCACCCCTCCACTTT. Amino acids: CASSYSSMGSWNSPLHF. The chain combines TRBV6-2 or TRBV6-3 with TRBJ1-6; no definite D call. The CDR3 loop spans 17 amino acids. CDR1 is MNHEY, CDR2 SVGEGT, per germline. The V and J ends lost 0 bases and 7 bases respectively, with 16 bases between them.

The CDR3 bases are TGTGCCAGCAGCTTACGGCAAGCCGAAGGGACCCAGTACTTC. Translation: CASSLRQAEGTQYF. The rearrangement uses TRBV7-9 and TRBJ2-5; D remains unclear. Germline V gene sequence: CDR1 SEHNR, CDR2 FQNEAQ (reference sequence). The germline V and J ends were trimmed by 2 bases and 7 bases, with 14 bases remaining between them. This CDR3 comprises 14 residues. Full variable domain (rest looked up from reference TRBV7-9 and TRBJ2-5): DTGVSQNPRHKITKRGQNVTFRCDPISEHNRLYWYRQTLGQGPEFLTYFQNEAQLEKSRLLSDRFSAERPKGSFSTLEIQRTEQGDSAMYLCASSLRQAEGTQYFGPGTRLLVL.

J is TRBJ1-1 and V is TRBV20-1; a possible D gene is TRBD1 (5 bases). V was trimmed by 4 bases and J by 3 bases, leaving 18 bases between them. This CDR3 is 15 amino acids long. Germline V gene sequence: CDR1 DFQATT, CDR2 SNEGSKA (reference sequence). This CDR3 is CSAMEGGGRDTEAFF. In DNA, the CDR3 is TGCAGTGCTATGGAGGGCGGGGGAAGGGACACTGAAGCTTTCTTT.

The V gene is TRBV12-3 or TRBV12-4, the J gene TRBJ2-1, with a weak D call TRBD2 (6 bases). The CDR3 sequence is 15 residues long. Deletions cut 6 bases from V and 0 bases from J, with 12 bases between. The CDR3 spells CASRGSGPSYNEQFF. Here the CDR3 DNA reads TGTGCCAGCAGAGGTAGCGGCCCCTCCTACAATGAGCAGTTCTTC.

CDR3 coding DNA: TGTGCCAGCAGCCTAAGGGGGGGCCGTGGTGAGCAGTTCTTC. This encodes CASSLRGGRGEQFF. The rearrangement uses TRBV7-2 and TRBJ2-1; a possible D gene is TRBD2 (7 bases). Trimming took 5 bases from V and 9 from J, leaving 17 bases between them. CDR1 and CDR2 (germline): SGHTA, FQGNSA. The CDR3 consists of 14 residues.

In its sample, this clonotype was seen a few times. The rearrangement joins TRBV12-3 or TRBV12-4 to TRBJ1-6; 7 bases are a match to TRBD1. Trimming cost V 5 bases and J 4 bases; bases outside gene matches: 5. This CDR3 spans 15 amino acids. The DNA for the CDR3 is TGTGCCAGCAGTCTCACAGGGGAATATAATTCACCCCTCCACTTT. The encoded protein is CASSLTGEYNSPLHF.

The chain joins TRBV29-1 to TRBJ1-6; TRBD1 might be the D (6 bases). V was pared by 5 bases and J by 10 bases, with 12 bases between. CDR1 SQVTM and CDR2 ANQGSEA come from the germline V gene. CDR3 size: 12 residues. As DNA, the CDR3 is TGCAGCGTTCCAGGGGCCCTCTCACCCCTCCACTTT. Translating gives CSVPGALSPLHF. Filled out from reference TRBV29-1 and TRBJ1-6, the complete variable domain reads SAVISQKPSRDICQRGTSLTIQCQVDSQVTMMFWYRQQPGQSLTLIATANQGSEATYESGFVIDKFPISRPNLTFSTLTVSNMSPEDSSIYLCSVPGALSPLHFGNGTRLTVT.

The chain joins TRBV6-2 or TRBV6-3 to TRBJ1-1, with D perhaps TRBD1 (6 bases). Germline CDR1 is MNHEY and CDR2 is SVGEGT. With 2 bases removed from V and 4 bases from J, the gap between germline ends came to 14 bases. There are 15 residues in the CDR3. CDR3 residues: CASSYGEGGITEAFF. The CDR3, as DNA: TGTGCCAGCAGTTACGGTGAAGGGGGGATCACTGAAGCTTTCTTT.

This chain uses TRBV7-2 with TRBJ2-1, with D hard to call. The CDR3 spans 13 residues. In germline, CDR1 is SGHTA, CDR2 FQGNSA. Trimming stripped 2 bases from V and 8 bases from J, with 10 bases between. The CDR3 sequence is CASSLPVIDEQFF. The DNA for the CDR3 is TGTGCCAGCAGCTTACCAGTAATCGATGAGCAGTTCTTC.

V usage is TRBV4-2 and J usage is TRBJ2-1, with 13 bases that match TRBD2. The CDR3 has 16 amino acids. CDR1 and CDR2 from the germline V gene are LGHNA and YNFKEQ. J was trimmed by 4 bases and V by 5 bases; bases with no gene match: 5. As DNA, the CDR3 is TGTGCCAGCAGCGCCTGGACTAGCGGGGGTTACAATGAGCAGTTCTTC. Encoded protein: CASSAWTSGGYNEQFF.

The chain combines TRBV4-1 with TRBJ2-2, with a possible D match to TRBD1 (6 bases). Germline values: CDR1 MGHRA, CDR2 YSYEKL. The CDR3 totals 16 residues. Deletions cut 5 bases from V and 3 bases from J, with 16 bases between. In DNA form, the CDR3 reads TGCGCCAGCAGCTTACGTACAGGGATCCACACCGGGGAGCTGTTTTTT. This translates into CASSLRTGIHTGELFF.

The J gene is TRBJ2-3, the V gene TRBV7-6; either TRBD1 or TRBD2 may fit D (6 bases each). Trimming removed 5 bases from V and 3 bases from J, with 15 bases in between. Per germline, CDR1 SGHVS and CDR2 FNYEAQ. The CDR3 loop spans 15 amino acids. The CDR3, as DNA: TGTGCCAGCAGCCGTATGGGGGGCAGGACAGATACGCAGTATTTT. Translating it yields CASSRMGGRTDTQYF.

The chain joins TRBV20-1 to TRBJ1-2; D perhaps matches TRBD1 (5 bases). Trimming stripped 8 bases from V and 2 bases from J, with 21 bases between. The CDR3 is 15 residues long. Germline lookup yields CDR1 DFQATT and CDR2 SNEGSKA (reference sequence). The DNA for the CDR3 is TGCAGTACCTTCTCTCCGGGGGAGGGGAACTATGGCTACACCTTC. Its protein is CSTFSPGEGNYGYTF.

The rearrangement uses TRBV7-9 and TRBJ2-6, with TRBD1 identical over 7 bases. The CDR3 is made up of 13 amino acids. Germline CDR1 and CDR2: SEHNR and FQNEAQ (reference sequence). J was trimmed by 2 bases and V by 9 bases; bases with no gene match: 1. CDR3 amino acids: CASGTAGANVLTF. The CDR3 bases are TGTGCCAGTGGGACAGCTGGGGCCAACGTCCTGACTTTC.

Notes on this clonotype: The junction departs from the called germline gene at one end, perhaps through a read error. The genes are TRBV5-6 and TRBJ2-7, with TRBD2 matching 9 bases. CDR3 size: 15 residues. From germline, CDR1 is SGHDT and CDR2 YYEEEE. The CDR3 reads CTSTREYASGNEQYF. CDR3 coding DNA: TGTACCAGCACCAGGGAGTATGCTAGCGGGAACGAGCAGTACTTC. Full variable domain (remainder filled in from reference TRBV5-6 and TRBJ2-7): DAGVTQSPTHLIKTRGQQVTLRCSPKSGHDTVSWYQQALGQGPQFIFQYYEEEERQRGNFPDRFSGHQFPNYSSELNVNALLLGDSALYLCTSTREYASGNEQYFGPGTRLTVT.

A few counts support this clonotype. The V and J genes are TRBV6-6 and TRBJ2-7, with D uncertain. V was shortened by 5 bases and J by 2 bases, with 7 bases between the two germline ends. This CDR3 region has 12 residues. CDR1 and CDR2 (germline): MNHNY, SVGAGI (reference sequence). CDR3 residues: CASSADAYEQYF. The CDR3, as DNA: TGTGCCAGCAGTGCGGACGCCTACGAGCAGTACTTC.